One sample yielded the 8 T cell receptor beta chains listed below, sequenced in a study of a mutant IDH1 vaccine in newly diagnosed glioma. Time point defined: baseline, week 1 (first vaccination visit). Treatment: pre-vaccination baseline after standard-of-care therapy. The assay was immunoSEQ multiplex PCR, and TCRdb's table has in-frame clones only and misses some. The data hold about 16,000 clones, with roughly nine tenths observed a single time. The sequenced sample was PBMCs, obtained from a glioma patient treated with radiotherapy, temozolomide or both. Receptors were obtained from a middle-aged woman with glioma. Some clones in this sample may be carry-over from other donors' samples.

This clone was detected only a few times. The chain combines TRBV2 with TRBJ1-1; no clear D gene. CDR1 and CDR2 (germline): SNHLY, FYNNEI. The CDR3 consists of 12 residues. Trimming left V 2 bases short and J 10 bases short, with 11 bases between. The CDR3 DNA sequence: TGTGCCAGCAGTGAAAGTGCCCGGGGAGCTTTCTTT. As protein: CASSESARGAFF.

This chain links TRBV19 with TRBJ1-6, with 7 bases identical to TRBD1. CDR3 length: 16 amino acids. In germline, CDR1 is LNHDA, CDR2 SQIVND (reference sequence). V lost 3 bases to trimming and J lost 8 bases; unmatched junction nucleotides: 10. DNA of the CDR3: TGTGCCAGTAGTATGATACTTGGGACAGCGGATTCACCCCTCCACTTT. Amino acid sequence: CASSMILGTADSPLHF.

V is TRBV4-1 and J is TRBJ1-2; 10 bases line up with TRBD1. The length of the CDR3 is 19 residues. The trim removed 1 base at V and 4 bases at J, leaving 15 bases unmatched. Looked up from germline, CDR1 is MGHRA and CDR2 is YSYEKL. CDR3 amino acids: CASSQVPPGQGIEGYGYTF. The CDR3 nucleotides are TGCGCCAGCAGCCAAGTCCCCCCGGGACAGGGGATTGAAGGCTATGGCTACACCTTC.

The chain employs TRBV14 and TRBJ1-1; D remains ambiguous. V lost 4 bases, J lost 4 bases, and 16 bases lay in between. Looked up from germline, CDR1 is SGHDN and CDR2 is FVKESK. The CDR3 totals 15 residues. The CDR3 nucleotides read TGTGCCAGCAGCCCTTCGTCGGCCTGGGGCACTGAAGCTTTCTTT. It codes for CASSPSSAWGTEAFF.

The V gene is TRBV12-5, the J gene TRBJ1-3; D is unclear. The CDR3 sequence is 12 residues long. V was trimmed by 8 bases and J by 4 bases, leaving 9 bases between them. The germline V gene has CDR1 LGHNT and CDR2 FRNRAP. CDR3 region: CASSNGGNTIYF. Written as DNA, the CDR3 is TGTGCTAGTAGCAACGGGGGAAACACCATATATTTT.

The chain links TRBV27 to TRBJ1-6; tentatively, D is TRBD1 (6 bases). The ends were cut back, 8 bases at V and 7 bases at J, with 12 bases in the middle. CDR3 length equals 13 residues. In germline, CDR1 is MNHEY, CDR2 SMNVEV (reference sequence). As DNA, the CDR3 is TGTGCCAGCGCGCTGAGGGGGAATTCACCCCTCCACTTT. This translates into CASALRGNSPLHF.

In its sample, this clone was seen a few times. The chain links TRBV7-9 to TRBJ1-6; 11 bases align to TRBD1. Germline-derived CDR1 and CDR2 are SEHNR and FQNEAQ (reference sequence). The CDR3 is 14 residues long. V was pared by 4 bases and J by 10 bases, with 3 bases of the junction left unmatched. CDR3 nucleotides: TGTGCCAGCAGCTCGGGACAGGGGGAATCACCCCTCCACTTT. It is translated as CASSSGQGESPLHF.

The CDR3 spells CASSVGGGEQFF. CDR3 nucleotide sequence: TGTGCCAGCAGCGTAGGAGGAGGTGAGCAGTTCTTC. The J gene is TRBJ2-1, the V gene TRBV9; the D gene is possibly TRBD2 (5 bases). CDR3 length: 12 residues. CDR1 and CDR2 from the germline V gene are SGDLS and YYNGEE. The ends were cut back, 0 bases at V and 9 bases at J, with 7 bases in the middle.